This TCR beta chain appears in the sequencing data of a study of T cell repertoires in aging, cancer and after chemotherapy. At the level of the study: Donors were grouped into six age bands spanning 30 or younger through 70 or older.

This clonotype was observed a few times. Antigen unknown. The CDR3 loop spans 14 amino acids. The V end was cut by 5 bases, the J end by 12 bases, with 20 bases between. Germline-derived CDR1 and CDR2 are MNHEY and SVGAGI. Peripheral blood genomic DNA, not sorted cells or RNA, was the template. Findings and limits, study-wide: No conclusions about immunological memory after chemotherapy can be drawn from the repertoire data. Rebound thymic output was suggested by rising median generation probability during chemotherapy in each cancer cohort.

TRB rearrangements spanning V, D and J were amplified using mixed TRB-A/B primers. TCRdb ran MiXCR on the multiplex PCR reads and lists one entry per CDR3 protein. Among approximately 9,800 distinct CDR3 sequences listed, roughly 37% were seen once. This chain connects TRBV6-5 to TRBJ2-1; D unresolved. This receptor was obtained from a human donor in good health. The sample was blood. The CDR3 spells CASSETAVTAAQFF. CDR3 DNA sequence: TGTGCCAGCAGTGAAACTGCGGTAACAGCTGCGCAGTTCTTC.